A single sample gave rise to the 6 T cell receptor beta chains below, sequenced in a study of blood T cell repertoires in COVID-19. Profiling relied on immunoSEQ multiplex PCR, and the TCRdb table lists in-frame clones only, not all of them. The data show about 200,000 clones, roughly nine tenths seen once. Sequenced: peripheral blood. Receptors originate from a woman between 50 and 59 years old with acute or convalescent COVID-19.

The chain combines TRBV15 with TRBJ2-1; unclear D gene. V shed 2 bases and J shed 0 bases, with 8 bases lying between them. Germline V CDR1 and CDR2: LNHNV, YYDKDF (reference sequence). The CDR3 has 15 amino acids. The CDR3 is CATSRSWSSYNEQFF. The CDR3 nucleotides read TGTGCCACCAGCAGATCGTGGAGCTCCTACAATGAGCAGTTCTTC.

The V and J genes are TRBV18 and TRBJ1-2; the match to TRBD1 covers 8 bases. J was trimmed by 8 bases and V by 3 bases; bases with no gene match: 8. This CDR3 is 14 amino acids long. CDR1 is KGHSH and CDR2 is LQKENI in the germline V gene. The CDR3 DNA follows: TGTGCCAGCTCACCCGGACAGGGTGAGAGGGGCTACACCTTC. This sequence encodes CASSPGQGERGYTF. The entire variable domain, with the rest obtained from reference TRBV18 and TRBJ1-2, is as follows: NAGVMQNPRHLVRRRGQEARLRCSPMKGHSHVYWYRQLPEEGLKFMVYLQKENIIDESGMPKERFSAEFPKEGPSILRIQQVVRGDSAAYFCASSPGQGERGYTFGSGTRLTVV.

The chain carries TRBV27 and TRBJ1-1, with TRBD1 identical over 8 bases. Losses at the gene ends were 6 bases for V and 4 bases for J; bases not matched to a gene: 7. The CDR3 extends over 14 amino acids. Germline V lookup: CDR1 MNHEY, CDR2 SMNVEV (reference sequence). CDR3 nucleotide sequence: TGTGCCAGCAGCCTAACAGGGGGGAGCACTGAAGCTTTCTTT. Its translation: CASSLTGGSTEAFF.

V is TRBV4-3 and J is TRBJ1-5; perhaps TRBD1 as D (5 bases). This CDR3 has 15 amino acids. Germline V lookup: CDR1 LGHNA, CDR2 YSLEER. V was trimmed by 4 bases and J by 0 bases, leaving 10 bases between them. CDR3 in amino acids: CASSPTAYSNQPQHF. CDR3 nucleotides: TGCGCCAGCAGCCCGACAGCCTATAGCAATCAGCCCCAGCATTTT.

V and J are TRBV4-2 and TRBJ2-3, with TRBD2 matching 7 bases. Unmatched junction bases numbered 4, after V lost 4 bases and J lost 0 bases. The CDR3 runs 15 residues. Germline loops: CDR1 LGHNA, CDR2 YNFKEQ. DNA of the CDR3: TGTGCCAGCAGCCCCGCTAGCGGTAGCACAGATACGCAGTATTTT. Protein product: CASSPASGSTDTQYF.

There are a few counts of this clone. The rearrangement joins TRBV20-1 to TRBJ2-3; tentatively, D is TRBD2 (6 bases). The CDR3 spans 16 residues. Germline CDR1 and CDR2: DFQATT and SNEGSKA (reference sequence). Trimming removed 3 bases at V and 4 bases at J, with 20 bases between. CDR3 sequence: CSASFPGVTYPDTQYF. The CDR3, as DNA: TGCAGTGCTAGTTTCCCGGGGGTAACTTACCCAGATACGCAGTATTTT.